The clone carrying this TCR beta chain was found once. The antigen is unknown. This entry is derived from a study of T cell responses to AZD1222 COVID-19 vaccine. The study's findings and limits: Females outnumbered males among donors, who were mostly white British; clonal diversity was possibly underestimated. Among those given AZD1222, only five to seven were seropositive at baseline. Variant regions that are unmutated are reportedly the target of nearly half of spike-specific TCRs.

The assay was immunoSEQ multiplex PCR, and TCRdb's table has in-frame clones only and misses some. Here the sample spans 140,000 to 150,000 clones, roughly 89% being singletons. In germline, CDR1 is SNHLY, CDR2 FYNNEI. The trim removed 6 bases at V and 10 bases at J, leaving 18 bases unmatched. The CDR3 consists of 16 residues. This receptor was taken from an adult who received the MenACWY meningococcal vaccine as a control. The J gene is TRBJ2-1, the V gene TRBV2; 7 nucleotides agree with TRBD2. Sequences were derived from peripheral blood, sampled 28 days after the second dose of the MenACWY control vaccine. The CDR3 loop reads CASSKGLGGDPMEQFF. CDR3 nucleotide sequence: TGTGCCAGCAGCAAAGGACTAGGCGGAGATCCTATGGAGCAGTTCTTC.